This T cell receptor beta chain was documented in a study of response to subunit inactivated influenza vaccine (dated by TCRdb to 2017 to 2018). For the study in its entirety: Deep quantitative T cell receptor repertoire profiling was used in the study to track responses to a trivalent subunit inactivated influenza vaccine.

The CDR3 covers 13 residues, taking in both the cysteine and the phenylalanine. Kept here is only the CDR3 DNA, which spans 39 bases and is read in frame from base 1. CDR1 and CDR2 were assigned from the germline V gene (reference sequence) as DFQATT and SNEGSKA. Cut back by 3 bases and 13 bases, the V and J ends lie 18 bases apart. Library preparation was by RT-PCR. The listed sequencing device is Illumina HiSeq 2500. The public reads were quality trimmed at Q25 with fastp and then assembled into clones with MiXCR by TCRdb, keeping productive beta chains. Records with the same CDR3 protein are collapsed into one entry carrying the most frequent genes and DNA. For this sample the table gives under 550,000 distinct CDR3 sequences, of which around 8% were detected only once. The ten largest clones represent approximately 13% of the sample. What the research found in general, with its limitations: The authors suggested that each seasonal influenza vaccination may recruit only a limited number of new T cells.

As concerns this clonotype: No cognate antigen has been identified for it. Per-base qualities were not stored, and no clone one base away is much larger.

Specimen: PBMCs from blood, collected less than 30 months after vaccination. This TCR came from a man aged 50 to 75 who received an inactivated influenza vaccine. Donor details come from another sample of the same person, matched by shared clones. The chain is encoded by TRBV20-1 joined to TRBJ1-4, with TRBD1 tentatively as D gene (6 bases match). The DNA sequence is given as TGCAGTGCTAGGTTCAGCACCGGGGGGGCACTGTTTTTT. Its protein product is CSARFSTGGALFF.